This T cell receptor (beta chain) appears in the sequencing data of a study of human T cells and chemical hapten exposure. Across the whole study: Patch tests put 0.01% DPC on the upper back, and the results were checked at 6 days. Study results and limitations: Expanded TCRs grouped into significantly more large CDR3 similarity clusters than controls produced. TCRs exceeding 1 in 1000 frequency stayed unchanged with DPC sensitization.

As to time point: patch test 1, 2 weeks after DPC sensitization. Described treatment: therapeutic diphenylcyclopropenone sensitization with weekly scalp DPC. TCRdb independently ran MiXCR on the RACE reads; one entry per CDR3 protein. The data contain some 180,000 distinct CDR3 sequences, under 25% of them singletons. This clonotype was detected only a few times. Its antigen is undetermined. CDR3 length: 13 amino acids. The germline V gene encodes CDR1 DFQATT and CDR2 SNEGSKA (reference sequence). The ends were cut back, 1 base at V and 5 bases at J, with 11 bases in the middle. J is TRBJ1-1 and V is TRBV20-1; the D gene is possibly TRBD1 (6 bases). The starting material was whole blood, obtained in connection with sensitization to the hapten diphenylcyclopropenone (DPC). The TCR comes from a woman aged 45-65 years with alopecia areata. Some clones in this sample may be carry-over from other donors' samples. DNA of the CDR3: TGCAGTGCTAGAGTGGGGGGGCGGACTGAAGCTTTCTTT. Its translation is CSARVGGRTEAFF.